One sample yielded the 27 T cell receptor beta chains listed below, sequenced in a study of CD39 and CD103 CD8 tumor-infiltrating T cells. Sequencing used immunoSEQ multiplex PCR; TCRdb keeps in-frame clones, though not all of them. The sample consists of roughly 1,600 clones, roughly 75% of them appearing once. The sequenced material came from CD39- CD103- CD8+ T cells sorted from the tumor. Subset indicated: CD103-CD39- double-negative CD45RA- CD8 T cells. These receptors were obtained from a human donor with head and neck squamous cell carcinoma.

J is TRBJ2-7 and V is TRBV27, with TRBD2 matching 8 bases. The CDR3 length is 16 residues. The J segment lost 0 bases and the V segment lost 5 bases, leaving 9 bases of the junction unmatched. The germline CDR1 and CDR2 sequences are MNHEY and SMNVEV (reference sequence). The CDR3 loop reads CASSPTSGRISYEQYF. For the CDR3, the DNA is TGTGCCAGCAGTCCCACTAGCGGTCGTATCTCCTACGAGCAGTACTTC.

The chain links TRBV2 to TRBJ2-7; D is uncertain. Trimming shortened V by 1 base and J by 7 bases, and 14 bases separated the two germline ends. This CDR3 is 14 amino acids long. Germline CDR1 is SNHLY and CDR2 is FYNNEI. CDR3 protein: CASSEETSWDEQYF. The CDR3 DNA is TGTGCCAGCAGTGAAGAGACCAGCTGGGATGAGCAGTACTTC.

CDR3: CASSLAANTGELFF. The CDR3 DNA is TGCGCCAGCAGTTTAGCGGCGAACACCGGGGAGCTGTTTTTT. The J gene is TRBJ2-2, the V gene TRBV10-1, with a weak D call TRBD2 (6 bases). The CDR3 spans 14 residues. Germline-derived CDR1 and CDR2 are WNHNN and SYGVQD (reference sequence). With 5 bases removed from V and 0 bases from J, the gap between germline ends came to 7 bases.

The V and J genes are TRBV19 and TRBJ1-2, with D possibly TRBD1 on 6 matching bases. V was cut by 6 bases and J by 4 bases, with 15 bases left in between. From germline, CDR1 is LNHDA and CDR2 SQIVND (reference sequence). The CDR3 runs to 14 residues. CDR3: CASRTRGQIYGYTF. In DNA form, the CDR3 reads TGTGCCAGTAGGACCAGGGGTCAAATCTATGGCTACACCTTC. Full variable domain (remainder filled in from reference TRBV19 and TRBJ1-2): DGGITQSPKYLFRKEGQNVTLSCEQNLNHDAMYWYRQDPGQGLRLIYYSQIVNDFQKGDIAEGYSVSREKKESFPLTVTSAQKNPTAFYLCASRTRGQIYGYTFGSGTRLTVV.

The chain recombines TRBV27 with TRBJ1-1, with D tentatively TRBD1 (6 bases). This CDR3 has 16 amino acids. The V gene's germline CDR1 is MNHEY and CDR2 SMNVEV (reference sequence). Trimming cost V 6 bases and J 0 bases, with 17 bases left between them. CDR3: CASSPVLGHMNTEAFF. As DNA, the CDR3 is TGTGCCAGCAGCCCCGTTTTGGGACATATGAACACTGAAGCTTTCTTT.

The V and J genes are TRBV9 and TRBJ1-1; D is perhaps TRBD1 (5 bases). V lost 4 bases, J lost 3 bases, and 10 bases lay in between. This CDR3 is 13 amino acids long. Germline CDR1 SGDLS, CDR2 YYNGEE. The CDR3: CASSFRQYTEAFF. The CDR3 DNA follows: TGTGCCAGCAGCTTCAGACAGTACACTGAAGCTTTCTTT.

CDR3 amino acids: CASSEILGTSGRAFSDTQYF. Written as DNA, the CDR3 is TGTGCCAGCAGTGAAATATTAGGGACTAGCGGGAGGGCCTTCTCGGATACGCAGTATTTT. This chain links TRBV2 with TRBJ2-3; 16 bases match TRBD2. The CDR3 covers 20 residues. Germline V gene lookup returns CDR1 SNHLY and CDR2 FYNNEI. J was trimmed by 6 bases and V by 2 bases; bases with no gene match: 14.

The chain links TRBV28 to TRBJ2-1; 7 nucleotides agree with TRBD2. The junction had 7 bases not matched to a gene; V was cut back by 6 bases and J by 5 bases. Looked up from germline, CDR1 is MDHEN and CDR2 is SYDVKM. The CDR3 extends over 14 amino acids. The CDR3 here is CASSETSRDNEQFF. CDR3 coding DNA: TGTGCCAGCAGCGAGACTAGCCGAGACAATGAGCAGTTCTTC.

V gene TRBV4-3 combines with J gene TRBJ1-4; D is perhaps TRBD1 (5 bases). The V and J ends lost 1 base and 8 bases respectively, with 14 bases between them. This CDR3 has 15 residues. The V gene's germline CDR1 is LGHNA and CDR2 YSLEER. The CDR3 is CASSQVNGGGEKLFF. CDR3 DNA: TGCGCCAGCAGCCAAGTCAATGGGGGTGGGGAAAAACTGTTTTTT.

This sequence joins TRBV7-6 and TRBJ2-1; 9 positions match TRBD2. Germline assignment: CDR1 SGHVS and CDR2 FNYEAQ. V shed 2 bases and J 12 bases; nucleotides not matched to a gene: 11. This CDR3 contains 15 residues. The CDR3 is CASSLIAGAIFRQFF. The CDR3 DNA reads TGTGCCAGCAGCTTAATAGCGGGGGCAATCTTCCGGCAGTTCTTC.

The chain is built from TRBV6-5 and TRBJ2-1; D is unresolved. CDR1 MNHEY and CDR2 SVGAGI come from the germline V gene. This CDR3 is built from 14 residues. The V end lost 6 bases, the J end lost 2 bases, and 11 bases lay between the germline ends. Written as DNA, the CDR3 is TGTGCCAGCAGCTCTTTACCTCCCTACAATGAGCAGTTCTTC. This gives the protein CASSSLPPYNEQFF.

The rearrangement links TRBV6-5 to TRBJ2-1; 7 positions match TRBD2. Germline V CDR1 and CDR2: MNHEY, SVGAGI. CDR3 size: 16 residues. The trim removed 4 bases at V and 0 bases at J, leaving 6 bases unmatched. The CDR3 sequence is CASSSGLGLSYNEQFF. CDR3 DNA: TGTGCCAGCAGTTCCGGACTAGGCCTCTCCTACAATGAGCAGTTCTTC.

This chain uses TRBV30 with TRBJ2-1; D perhaps matches TRBD1 (5 bases). The V gene lost 0 bases and the J gene lost 4 bases, with 7 bases spanning the gap. From germline, CDR1 is GTSNPN and CDR2 SVGIG (reference sequence). This CDR3 spans 13 amino acids. The CDR3: CAWSVGQYNEQFF. The DNA for the CDR3 is TGTGCCTGGAGTGTAGGACAATACAATGAGCAGTTCTTC.

The genes are TRBV13 and TRBJ2-7; TRBD1 agrees at 8 bases. The J segment lost 7 bases and the V segment lost 3 bases, leaving 14 bases of the junction unmatched. CDR1 and CDR2 from the germline V gene are PRHDT and FYEKMQ (reference sequence). There are 16 residues in the CDR3. The CDR3 DNA is TGTGCCAGCAGCTTGCAGGGGGCAGGGGCAGCTCGGGAGCAGTACTTC. The encoded protein is CASSLQGAGAAREQYF.

The rearrangement joins TRBV6-5 to TRBJ2-3; TRBD2 matches at 9 bases. The CDR3 length is 16 residues. The J segment lost 1 base and the V segment lost 0 bases, leaving 2 bases of the junction unmatched. Per the germline V gene, CDR1 is MNHEY and CDR2 is SVGAGI. CDR3 in DNA: TGTGCCAGCAGTTACTCTAGCGGGAGTGGCACAGATACGCAGTATTTT. Amino acids: CASSYSSGSGTDTQYF.

The rearrangement links TRBV7-6 to TRBJ2-5; 15 bases map to TRBD2. Germline CDR1 reads SGHVS; CDR2 reads FNYEAQ. Trimming cost V 5 bases and J 5 bases; bases outside gene matches: 6. The CDR3 runs to 16 residues. This CDR3 is CASSLGLAGGLETQYF. CDR3 DNA: TGTGCCAGCAGCCTAGGACTAGCGGGGGGGCTCGAGACCCAGTACTTC. Together with reference TRBV7-6 and TRBJ2-5, the CDR3 gives the full variable domain: GAGVSQSPRYKVTKRGQDVALRCDPISGHVSLYWYRQALGQGPEFLTYFNYEAQQDKSGLPNDRFSAERPEGSISTLTIQRTEQRDSAMYRCASSLGLAGGLETQYFGPGTRLLVL.

The chain joins TRBV6-5 to TRBJ2-7; 9 positions agree with TRBD2. The germline V gene encodes CDR1 MNHEY and CDR2 SVGAGI. CDR3 length: 15 residues. The trim removed 1 base at V and 6 bases at J, leaving 7 bases unmatched. The CDR3 protein is CASSYWASGAGEQYF. CDR3 in DNA: TGTGCCAGCAGTTACTGGGCTAGCGGGGCCGGCGAGCAGTACTTC.

This CDR3 is CASSYFGTRSNYGYTF. The CDR3 region has the DNA TGTGCCAGCAGTTACTTTGGGACAAGATCTAACTATGGCTACACCTTC. The chain has TRBV6-6 and TRBJ1-2; weak D call: TRBD1 (6 bases). V was trimmed by 1 base and J by 0 bases, leaving 12 bases between them. The CDR3 has 16 residues. Germline values: CDR1 MNHNY, CDR2 SVGAGI (reference sequence).

V is TRBV2 and J is TRBJ2-7; 10 bases line up with TRBD2. V shed 2 bases and J 2 bases; nucleotides not matched to a gene: 12. Germline values: CDR1 SNHLY, CDR2 FYNNEI. The CDR3 has 18 residues. The CDR3 here is CASSEIGSGRLGTYEQYF. As DNA, the CDR3 is TGTGCCAGCAGTGAAATAGGTAGCGGGAGGCTAGGAACCTACGAGCAGTACTTC.

The chain recombines TRBV9 with TRBJ1-2, with D maybe TRBD1 (6 bases). The CDR3 spans 16 residues. The V and J ends lost 0 bases and 4 bases respectively, with 16 bases between them. The germline gives CDR1 SGDLS, CDR2 YYNGEE. The CDR3 nucleotides are TGTGCCAGCAGCGTAGTAGACCGACAGGCCCCCTATGGCTACACCTTC. This encodes CASSVVDRQAPYGYTF. Full variable domain (outside the CDR3, taken from reference TRBV9 and TRBJ1-2): DSGVTQTPKHLITATGQRVTLRCSPRSGDLSVYWYQQSLDQGLQFLIQYYNGEERAKGNILERFSAQQFPDLHSELNLSSLELGDSALYFCASSVVDRQAPYGYTFGSGTRLTVV.

This chain uses TRBV2 with TRBJ2-7, with 10 bases lining up with TRBD1. This CDR3 is built from 16 residues. The V and J ends lost 6 bases and 5 bases, in that order; junction bases with no gene match: 13. CDR1 SNHLY and CDR2 FYNNEI come from the germline V gene. The CDR3 bases are TGTGCCAGCAGGGCGGGACAGGGGCTCCTTGGCGACGAGCAGTACTTC. This gives the protein CASRAGQGLLGDEQYF.

V gene TRBV9 combines with J gene TRBJ2-3, with 7 bases identical to TRBD1. The V and J ends lost 3 bases and 1 base, in that order; junction bases with no gene match: 8. CDR3 length: 16 residues. Germline V CDR1 and CDR2: SGDLS, YYNGEE. The DNA for the CDR3 is TGTGCCAGCAGCGATGGAACAGGGGTAGGCACAGATACGCAGTATTTT. This translates into CASSDGTGVGTDTQYF.

The chain joins TRBV28 to TRBJ2-2, with 9 bases that match TRBD1. In germline, CDR1 is MDHEN, CDR2 SYDVKM. J gave up 5 bases and V 6 bases, and 7 bases lay outside the gene matches. This CDR3 is built from 15 residues. DNA for the CDR3: TGTGCCAGCAGCGCTGGGACAGGGCAGACCGGGGAGCTGTTTTTT. This sequence encodes CASSAGTGQTGELFF.

The gene calls are TRBV27 and TRBJ2-3, with a weak D call TRBD2 (6 bases). The CDR3 sequence is 13 residues long. Germline V CDR1 and CDR2: MNHEY, SMNVEV (reference sequence). Between the trimmed V and J ends, which lost 5 bases and 4 bases, there was a span of 10 bases. The CDR3 spells CASSPGLPDTQYF. The DNA of the CDR3 is TGTGCCAGCAGTCCGGGACTTCCAGATACGCAGTATTTT.

A few counts support this clone. The rearrangement joins TRBV10-1 to TRBJ2-2, with 9 positions matching TRBD1. Losses at the gene ends were 8 bases for V and 1 base for J; bases not matched to a gene: 5. Germline values: CDR1 WNHNN, CDR2 SYGVQD (reference sequence). This CDR3 is built from 15 residues. The CDR3 DNA reads as TGCGCCAGCCGCAGGGACAGGGAGAACACCGGGGAGCTGTTTTTT. Residues: CASRRDRENTGELFF.

This rearrangement joins TRBV5-6 to TRBJ1-2; D gene uncertain. The V gene lost 5 bases and the J gene lost 6 bases, with 14 bases spanning the gap. Germline V gene sequence: CDR1 SGHDT, CDR2 YYEEEE. This CDR3 is 13 amino acids long. The DNA for the CDR3 is TGTGCCAGCAGGGACGGATCTGGACATGGCTACACCTTC. This codes for CASRDGSGHGYTF. The full variable domain, completed using reference TRBV5-6 and TRBJ1-2, is DAGVTQSPTHLIKTRGQQVTLRCSPKSGHDTVSWYQQALGQGPQFIFQYYEEEERQRGNFPDRFSGHQFPNYSSELNVNALLLGDSALYLCASRDGSGHGYTFGSGTRLTVV.

The chain is built from TRBV29-1 and TRBJ1-1; D not resolved. V shed 2 bases and J shed 1 base, with 8 bases lying between them. Germline V gene sequence: CDR1 SQVTM, CDR2 ANQGSEA. CDR3 length: 13 residues. CDR3 sequence (DNA): TGCAGCGTTGAACCCGGCGGGAACACTGAAGCTTTCTTT. Translated: CSVEPGGNTEAFF.